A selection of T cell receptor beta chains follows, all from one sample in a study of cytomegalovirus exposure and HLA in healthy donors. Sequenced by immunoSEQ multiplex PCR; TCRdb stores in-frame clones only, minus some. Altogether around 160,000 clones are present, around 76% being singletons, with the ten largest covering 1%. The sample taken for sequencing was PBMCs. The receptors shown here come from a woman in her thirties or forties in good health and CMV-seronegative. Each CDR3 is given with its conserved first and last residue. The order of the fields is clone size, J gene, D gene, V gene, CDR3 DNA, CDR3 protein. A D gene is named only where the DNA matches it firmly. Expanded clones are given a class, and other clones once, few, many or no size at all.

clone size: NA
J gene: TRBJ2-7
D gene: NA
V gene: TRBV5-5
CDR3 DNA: TGTGCCAGCAGCTTGGAAACCAGGTCAACCTACGAGCAGTACTTC
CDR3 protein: CASSLETRSTYEQYF

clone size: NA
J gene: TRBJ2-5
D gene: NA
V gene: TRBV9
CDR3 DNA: TGTGCCAGCAGCGTCGGGGGACCTCAAGAGACCCAGTACTTC
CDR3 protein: CASSVGGPQETQYF

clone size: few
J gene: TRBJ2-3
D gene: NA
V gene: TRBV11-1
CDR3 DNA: TGTGCCAGCAGCTTCACAGGCGCAGATACGCAGTATTTT
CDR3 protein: CASSFTGADTQYF

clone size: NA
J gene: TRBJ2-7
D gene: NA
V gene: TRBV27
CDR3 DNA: TGTGCCAGCAGGCCCCTGGGGGAGGCTGATTACGAGCAGTACTTC
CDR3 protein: CASRPLGEADYEQYF

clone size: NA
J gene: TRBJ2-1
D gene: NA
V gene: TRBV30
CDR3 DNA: TGTGCCTGGAGTGGAATGAGGGAGGGGGATTACAATGAGCAGTTCTTC
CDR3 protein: CAWSGMREGDYNEQFF

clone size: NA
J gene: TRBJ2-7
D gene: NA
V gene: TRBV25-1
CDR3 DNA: TGTGCCAGCAGTCTATCCGGAGACGAGCAGTACTTC
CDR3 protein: CASSLSGDEQYF

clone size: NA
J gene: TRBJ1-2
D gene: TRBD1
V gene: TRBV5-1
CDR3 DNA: TGCGCCAGCAGCGGTGGGACAGGGACTAACTATGGCTACACCTTC
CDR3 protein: CASSGGTGTNYGYTF

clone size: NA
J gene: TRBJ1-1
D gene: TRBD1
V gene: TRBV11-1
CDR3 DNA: TGTGCCAGCAGCTTCCGGTCAGGGGGGACTGAAGCTTTCTTT
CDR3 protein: CASSFRSGGTEAFF

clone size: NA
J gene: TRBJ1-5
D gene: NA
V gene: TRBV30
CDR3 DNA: TGTGCCTGGAGCGATAACACAGGTATCAATCAGCCCCAGCATTTT
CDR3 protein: CAWSDNTGINQPQHF

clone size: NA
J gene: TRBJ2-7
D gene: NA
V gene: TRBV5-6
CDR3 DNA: TGTGCCAGCAGCACTAGGGTTGGGCTTAAGATCTACGAGCAGTACTTC
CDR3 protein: CASSTRVGLKIYEQYF

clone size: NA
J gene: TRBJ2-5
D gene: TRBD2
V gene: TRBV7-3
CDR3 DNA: TGTGCCAGCAGCCTAGCGGGGAGGGAGACCCAGTACTTC
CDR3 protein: CASSLAGRETQYF

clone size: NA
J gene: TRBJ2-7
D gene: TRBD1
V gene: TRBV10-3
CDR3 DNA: TGTGCCATCAGTCAACAGGGGGGCTCCTACGAGCAGTACTTC
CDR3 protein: CAISQQGGSYEQYF

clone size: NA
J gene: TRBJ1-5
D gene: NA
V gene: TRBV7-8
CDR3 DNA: TGTGCCAGCAGCTTAGTAGGGGGGGCGCGAGGTCAGCCCCAGCATTTT
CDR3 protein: CASSLVGGARGQPQHF

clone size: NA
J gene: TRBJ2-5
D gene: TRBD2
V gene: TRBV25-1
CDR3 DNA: TGTGCCAGCAGTGACAGGACTAGCGGGAGTTGGGGAGAGACCCAGTACTTC
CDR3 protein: CASSDRTSGSWGETQYF

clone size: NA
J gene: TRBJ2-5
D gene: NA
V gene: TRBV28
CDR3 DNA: TGTGCCAGCAGTCCGACCGTTTCAGGTTACCAAGAGACCCAGTACTTC
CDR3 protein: CASSPTVSGYQETQYF

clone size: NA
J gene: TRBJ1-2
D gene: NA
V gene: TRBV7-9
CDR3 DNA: TGTGCCAGCAGCTCCACGACTACAGGGTATGGCTACACCTTC
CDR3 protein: CASSSTTTGYGYTF

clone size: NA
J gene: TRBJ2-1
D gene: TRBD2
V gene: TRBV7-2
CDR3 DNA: TGTGCCAGCAGCGTTACTAGCGGCAGCTACAATGAGCAGTTCTTC
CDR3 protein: CASSVTSGSYNEQFF

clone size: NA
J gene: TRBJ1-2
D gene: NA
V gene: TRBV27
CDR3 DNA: TGTGCCAGCAGTCCACGTCCAGGGGCGGATAGCTACACCTTC
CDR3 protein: CASSPRPGADSYTF

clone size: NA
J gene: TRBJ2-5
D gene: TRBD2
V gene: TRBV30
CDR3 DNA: TGTGCCTGGAGTGTAGGGGGACTAGCGGGACAAGAGACCCAGTACTTC
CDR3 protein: CAWSVGGLAGQETQYF

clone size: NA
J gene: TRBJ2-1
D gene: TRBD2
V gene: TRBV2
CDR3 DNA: TGTGCCAGCAGCCAGACTAGCGGCCCCAACAATGAGCAGTTCTTC
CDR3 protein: CASSQTSGPNNEQFF

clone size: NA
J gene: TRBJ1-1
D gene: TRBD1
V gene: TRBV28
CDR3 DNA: TGTGCCAGCACCCCGCCCGGGACAGCTGAAGCTTTCTTT
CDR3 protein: CASTPPGTAEAFF

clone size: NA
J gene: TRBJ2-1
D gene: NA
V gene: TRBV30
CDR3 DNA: TGTGCCTGGAGTGTACTAACCGGTGATGAGCAGTTCTTC
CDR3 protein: CAWSVLTGDEQFF

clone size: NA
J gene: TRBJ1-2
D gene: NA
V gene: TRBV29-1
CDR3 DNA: TGCAGCGTTGGGGCTGCGTCTAACTATGGCTACACCTTC
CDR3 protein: CSVGAASNYGYTF

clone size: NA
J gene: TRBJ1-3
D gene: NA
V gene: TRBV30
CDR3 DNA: TGTGCCTGGAGTCTGGGCACGGGAAACACCATATATTTT
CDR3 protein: CAWSLGTGNTIYF

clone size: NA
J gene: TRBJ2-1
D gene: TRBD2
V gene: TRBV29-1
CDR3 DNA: TGCAGCGTATTAGCGGGAACCCAACCCAGTGAGCAGTTCTTC
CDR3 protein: CSVLAGTQPSEQFF

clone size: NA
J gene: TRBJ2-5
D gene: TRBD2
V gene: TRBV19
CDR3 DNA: TGTGCCAGTAGGACGGGAGGGAGAGAGACCCAGTACTTC
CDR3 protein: CASRTGGRETQYF

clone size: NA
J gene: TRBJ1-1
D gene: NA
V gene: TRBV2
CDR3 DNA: TGTGCCAGCAGTGAAGTTGGCGGGAACACTGAAGTTTTCTTT
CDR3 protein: CASSEVGGNTEVFF

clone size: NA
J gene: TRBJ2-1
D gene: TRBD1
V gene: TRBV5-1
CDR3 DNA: TGCGCCAGCAGCAAGCCCAAGGACAGGCTGTCGTATAGAACTTCTTACAATGAGCAGTTCTTC
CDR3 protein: CASSKPKDRLSYRTSYNEQFF

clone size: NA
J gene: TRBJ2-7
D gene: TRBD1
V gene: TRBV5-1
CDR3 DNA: TGCGCCAGCAGGCCCGGGACAGGGGGCGCCGAGCAGTACTTC
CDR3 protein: CASRPGTGGAEQYF

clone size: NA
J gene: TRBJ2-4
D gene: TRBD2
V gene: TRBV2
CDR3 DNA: TGTGCCAGCATCGGGGGGGCCAAAAACATTCAGTACTTC
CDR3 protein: CASIGGAKNIQYF

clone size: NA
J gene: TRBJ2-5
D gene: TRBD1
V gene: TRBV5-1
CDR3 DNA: TGCGCCAGCAGACTTACAGGGGGCGATGGAGAGACCCAGTACTTC
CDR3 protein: CASRLTGGDGETQYF

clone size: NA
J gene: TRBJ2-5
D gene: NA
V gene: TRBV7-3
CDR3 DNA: TGTGCCAGCAGCTTCGGGAGCCAAGAGACCCAGTACTTC
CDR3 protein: CASSFGSQETQYF

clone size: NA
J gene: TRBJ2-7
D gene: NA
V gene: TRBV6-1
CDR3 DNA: TGTGCCAGCAGTGACAGGTTGCCCCAGCGGTTCAATCCCTACGAGCAGTACTTC
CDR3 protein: CASSDRLPQRFNPYEQYF

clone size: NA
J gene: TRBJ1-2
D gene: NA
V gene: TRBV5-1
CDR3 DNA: TGCGCCAGCAGCTTGGAAACTGGGGAGAGTTTAGTGGATGGCTACACCTTC
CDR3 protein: CASSLETGESLVDGYTF

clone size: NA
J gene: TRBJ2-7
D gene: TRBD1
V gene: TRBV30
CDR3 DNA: TGTGCCTGGAGTCCGGGACAGCTAAGCTCCTACGAGCAGTACTTC
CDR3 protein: CAWSPGQLSSYEQYF

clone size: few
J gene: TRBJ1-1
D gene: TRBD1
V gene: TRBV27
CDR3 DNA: TGTGCCAGCAAGGGGACAGGGGGCGGAGGCACTGAAGCTTTCTTT
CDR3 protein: CASKGTGGGGTEAFF

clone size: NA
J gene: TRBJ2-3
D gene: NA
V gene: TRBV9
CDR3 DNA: TGTGCCAGCAGCGGGACCCGCGGGGATACGCAGTATTTT
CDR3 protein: CASSGTRGDTQYF

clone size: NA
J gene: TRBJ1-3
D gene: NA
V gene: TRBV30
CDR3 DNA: TGTGCCTGGACGGGGAGCTCTGGAAACACCATATATTTT
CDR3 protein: CAWTGSSGNTIYF

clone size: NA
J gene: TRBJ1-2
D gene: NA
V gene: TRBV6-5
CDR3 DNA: TGTGCCAGCAGTTACGGTGGGGGGTATGGCTACACCTTC
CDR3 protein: CASSYGGGYGYTF

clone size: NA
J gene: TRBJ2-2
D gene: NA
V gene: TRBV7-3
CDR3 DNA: TGTGCCAGCAGCCGAACGAGAGGGGGGAACACCGGGGAGCTGTTTTTT
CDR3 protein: CASSRTRGGNTGELFF

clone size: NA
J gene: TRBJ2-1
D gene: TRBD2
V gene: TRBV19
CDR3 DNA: TGTGCCAGTAGTGAGGCGGGAGGTTTCTACAATGAGCAGTTCTTC
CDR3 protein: CASSEAGGFYNEQFF

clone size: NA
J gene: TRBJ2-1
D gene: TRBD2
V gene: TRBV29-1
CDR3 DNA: TGCAGCGTTGAAAGCGGTAGCGGGAGGGCCATGGAGCAGTTCTTC
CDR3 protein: CSVESGSGRAMEQFF

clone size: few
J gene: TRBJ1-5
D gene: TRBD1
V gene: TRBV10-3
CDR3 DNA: TGTGCCATCAGTGAGTCGGGAACAGGGGACAATCAGCCCCAGCATTTT
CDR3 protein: CAISESGTGDNQPQHF

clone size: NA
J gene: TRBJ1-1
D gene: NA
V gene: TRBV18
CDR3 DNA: TGTGCCAGCTCACGGCAAAAGAACACTGAAGCTTTCTTT
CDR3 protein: CASSRQKNTEAFF

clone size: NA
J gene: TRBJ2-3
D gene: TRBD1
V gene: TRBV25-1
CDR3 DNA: TGTGCCAGCAGTGATCCATCAGGGGGCAAGGTAGATACGCAGTATTTT
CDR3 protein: CASSDPSGGKVDTQYF

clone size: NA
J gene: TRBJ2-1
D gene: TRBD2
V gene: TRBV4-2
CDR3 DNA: TGTGCCAGCAGCCGGAACATGGGGGCGGGAGGGCCGCCCTACAATGAGCAGTTCTTC
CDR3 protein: CASSRNMGAGGPPYNEQFF

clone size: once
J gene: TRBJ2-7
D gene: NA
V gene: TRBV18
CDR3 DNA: TGTGCCAGCCCGTACGAGCAGTACTTC
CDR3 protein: CASPYEQYF

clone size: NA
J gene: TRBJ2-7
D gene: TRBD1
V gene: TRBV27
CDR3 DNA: TGTGCCAGCAGTTCGGGACAGGGCATGTACGAGCAGTACTTC
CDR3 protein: CASSSGQGMYEQYF

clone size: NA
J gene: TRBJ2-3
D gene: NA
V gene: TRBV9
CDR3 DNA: TGTGCCAGCAGCGCGAGAGATACGCAGTATTTT
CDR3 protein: CASSARDTQYF

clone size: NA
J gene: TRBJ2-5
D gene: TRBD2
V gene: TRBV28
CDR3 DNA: TGTGCCAGCAGTTTTAGCGGGAGGGAAAACCAAGAGACCCAGTACTTC
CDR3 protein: CASSFSGRENQETQYF

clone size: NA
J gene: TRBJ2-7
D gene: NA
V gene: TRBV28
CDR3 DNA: TGTGCCAGCGGTCCCGGGTTCACCTACGAGCAGTACTTC
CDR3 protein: CASGPGFTYEQYF

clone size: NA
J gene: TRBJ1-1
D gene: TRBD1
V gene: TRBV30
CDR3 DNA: TGTGCCTGGGGACAGGGGGCATTGGCTTTCTTT
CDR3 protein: CAWGQGALAFF

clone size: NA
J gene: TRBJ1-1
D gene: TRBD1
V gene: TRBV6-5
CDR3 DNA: TGTGCCAGCAGTCCCCAGGGGGCGCGTGCTGAAGCTTTCTTT
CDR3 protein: CASSPQGARAEAFF

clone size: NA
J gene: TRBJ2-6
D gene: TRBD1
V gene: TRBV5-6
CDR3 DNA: TGTGCCAGCAGCTCGAGCGGACAGGGCTTTTCCGTCCTGACTTTC
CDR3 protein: CASSSSGQGFSVLTF